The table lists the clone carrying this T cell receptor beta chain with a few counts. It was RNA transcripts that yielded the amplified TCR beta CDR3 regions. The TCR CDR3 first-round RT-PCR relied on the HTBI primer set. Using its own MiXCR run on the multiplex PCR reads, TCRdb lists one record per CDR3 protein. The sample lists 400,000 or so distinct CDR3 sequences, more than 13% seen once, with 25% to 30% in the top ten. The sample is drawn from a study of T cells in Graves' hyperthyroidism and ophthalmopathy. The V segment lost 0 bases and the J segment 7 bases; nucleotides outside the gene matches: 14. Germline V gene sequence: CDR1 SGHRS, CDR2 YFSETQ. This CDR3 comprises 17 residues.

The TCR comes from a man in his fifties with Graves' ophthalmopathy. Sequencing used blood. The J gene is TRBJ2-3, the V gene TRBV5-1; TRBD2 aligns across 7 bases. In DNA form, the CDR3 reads TGCGCCAGCAGCTTGGGCCCCGATACCCTAGCGGTTCATACGCAGTATTTT. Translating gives CASSLGPDTLAVHTQYF. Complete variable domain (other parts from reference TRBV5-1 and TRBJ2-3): KAGVTQTPRYLIKTRGQQVTLSCSPISGHRSVSWYQQTPGQGLQFLFEYFSETQRNKGNFPGRFSGRQFSNSRSEMNVSTLELGDSALYLCASSLGPDTLAVHTQYFGPGTRLTVL.